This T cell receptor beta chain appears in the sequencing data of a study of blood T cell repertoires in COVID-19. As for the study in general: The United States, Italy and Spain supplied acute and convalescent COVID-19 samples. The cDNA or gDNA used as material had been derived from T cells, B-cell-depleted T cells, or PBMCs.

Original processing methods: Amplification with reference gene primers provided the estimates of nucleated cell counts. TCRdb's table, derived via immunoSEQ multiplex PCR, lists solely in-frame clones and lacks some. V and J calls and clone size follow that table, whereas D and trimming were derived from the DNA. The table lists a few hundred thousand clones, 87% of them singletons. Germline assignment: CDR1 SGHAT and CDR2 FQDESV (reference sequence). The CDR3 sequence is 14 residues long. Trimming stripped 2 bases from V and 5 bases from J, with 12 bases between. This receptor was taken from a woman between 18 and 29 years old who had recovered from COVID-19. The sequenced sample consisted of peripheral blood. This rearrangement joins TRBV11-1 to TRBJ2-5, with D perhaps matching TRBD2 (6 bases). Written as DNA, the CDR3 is TGTGCCAGCAGCTTAAGATCTGGAGGGGAGACCCAGTACTTC. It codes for CASSLRSGGETQYF.